This T cell receptor beta chain was sequenced for a study of glioma-infiltrating T cells after dendritic cell vaccination. General study results and limits: Estimated pretreatment TIL content predicted outcome after dendritic cell vaccination.

Noted time point: after dendritic cell vaccination, including at tumor progression/relapse. The germline CDR1 and CDR2 sequences are SNHLY and FYNNEI. The V and J ends lost 4 bases and 1 base respectively, with 16 bases between them. This CDR3 has 16 residues. This clone has a handful of counts. Antigen unknown. The table came from immunoSEQ multiplex PCR; TCRdb's copy has only in-frame clones and leaves some out. The repertoire has approximately 92,000 clones, roughly 80% of them found once; the top ten carry roughly 5.9%. J is TRBJ2-5 and V is TRBV2; the D gene is possibly TRBD2 (6 bases). The specimen was blood, collected after dendritic cell vaccination. The TCR sequence derives from a human donor with glioblastoma. CDR3 loop: CASSGRRRGGQETQYF. CDR3 nucleotide sequence: TGTGCCAGCAGTGGCCGTCGGAGGGGTGGCCAAGAGACCCAGTACTTC.